This T cell receptor beta chain is drawn from a study of CD8+CD57+ T cells in acquired aplastic anemia. Study-level background: Sorted CD4+ and CD8+ cells gave a mean 3.2 ug DNA, range 0.2 to 27.4 ug.

V dropped 6 bases and J dropped 10 bases, with 13 bases sitting between them. This CDR3 spans 13 amino acids. Profiling of TCR beta VDJ combinations and CDR3 sequences used genomic DNA as template. TCRdb independently ran MiXCR on the reads; one entry per CDR3 protein. Found here are more than 150,000 distinct CDR3 sequences, over 60% of them singletons; the top ten hold approximately 44%. General study results and limits: Patient and control CD8+ Simpson's diversity was not significantly different. About 30 was the count of CD8+ CDR3 sequences that patients shared with controls.

This clonotype occurred a few times. What it binds is not known. This TCR derives from a human donor with severe aplastic anemia or a healthy control (not recorded which). Specimen: sorted CD4+, CD8+, or CD8+CD57+ T cells (not recorded which) from PBMCs. The chain joins TRBV12-3 or TRBV12-4 to TRBJ1-6; the D is unclear. This CDR3 is CASRHSMGSPLHF. The CDR3 region has the DNA TGTGCCAGCAGGCACAGCATGGGGTCACCCCTCCACTTT.